The following is a TCR beta chain sequence with its context. Its target is unknown. This sample is part of a study of cytomegalovirus exposure and HLA in healthy donors. General study findings and limits: In most subjects, TCR beta sequences reportedly gave accurate predictions of HLA-A and HLA-B alleles. The authors later found most CMV-associated TCR beta chains appeared HLA-restricted. A later analysis showed that HLA-associated TCR beta chains had undergone more clonal expansion than equally common others.

The V end lost 7 bases, the J end lost 1 base, and 11 bases lay between the germline ends. The CDR3 sequence is 14 residues long. Per germline, CDR1 SNHLY and CDR2 FYNNEI. The PCR made use of 60 Vbeta and 13 Jbeta primers. TCRdb's copy holds only in-frame clones and misses some; the assay was immunoSEQ multiplex PCR. Of roughly 120,000 clones listed, around 79% are singletons. The chain has TRBV2 and TRBJ2-1; D is perhaps TRBD2 (5 bases). The sample comprised PBMCs. The TCR comes from a woman aged 25 to 39 in good health and CMV-seronegative. CDR3 region: CASTEGGSYNEQFF. DNA for the CDR3: TGTGCCAGCACCGAAGGAGGTTCCTACAATGAGCAGTTCTTC.